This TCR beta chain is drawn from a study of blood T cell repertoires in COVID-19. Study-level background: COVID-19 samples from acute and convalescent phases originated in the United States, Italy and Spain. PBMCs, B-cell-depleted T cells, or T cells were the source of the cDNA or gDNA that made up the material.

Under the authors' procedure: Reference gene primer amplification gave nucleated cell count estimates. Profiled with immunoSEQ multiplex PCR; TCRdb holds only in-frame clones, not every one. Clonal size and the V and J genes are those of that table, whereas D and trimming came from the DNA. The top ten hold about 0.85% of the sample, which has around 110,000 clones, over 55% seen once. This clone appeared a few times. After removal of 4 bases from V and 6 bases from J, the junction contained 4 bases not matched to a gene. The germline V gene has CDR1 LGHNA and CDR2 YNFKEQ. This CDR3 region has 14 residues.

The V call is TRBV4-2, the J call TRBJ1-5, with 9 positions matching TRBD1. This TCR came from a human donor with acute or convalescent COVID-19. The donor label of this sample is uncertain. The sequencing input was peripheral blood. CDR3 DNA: TGTGCCAGCAGCCCCCGACAGGGGGGTCAGCCCCAGCATTTT. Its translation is CASSPRQGGQPQHF.